One sample yielded the 4 T cell receptor beta chains listed below, sequenced in a study of beta chain features in type 1 diabetes. Study results and caveats: Within each of all four CD4+ subsets, Type 1 diabetes patients had TCRB CDR3s that were moderately but significantly shorter.

The study reverse transcribed the entire isolated RNA, so it sequenced expressed TCRB transcripts. Data came from immunoSEQ multiplex PCR; TCRdb stores just in-frame clones and leaves some out. Of more than 300,000 clones listed, over 8.5% are singletons. No cognate antigen is known for these TCRs. Sequences were obtained from central memory CD4+ T cells from blood. The receptors originated from a man younger than 40 with type 1 diabetes.

This chain joins TRBV9 and TRBJ2-5; TRBD2 matches at 7 bases. The J call may be wrong; the DNA end is better matched by TRBJ2-7. Germline CDR1 is SGDLS and CDR2 is YYNGEE. The CDR3 contains 15 residues. Here the CDR3 reads CASSVATSDAYEQYF. The CDR3 bases are TGTGCCAGCAGCGTAGCTACTAGCGATGCCTACGAGCAGTACTTC.

The chain couples TRBV5-4 to TRBJ2-1, with D uncertain. The CDR3 consists of 12 residues. Germline CDR1 SGHNT, CDR2 YYREEE (reference sequence). Between the trimmed V and J ends, which lost 1 base and 9 bases, there was a span of 8 bases. DNA for the CDR3: TGTGCCAGCAGCTTGAGACGGGCTGAGCAGTTCTTC. It encodes CASSLRRAEQFF.

The chain employs TRBV19 and TRBJ2-7; D is perhaps TRBD2 (5 bases). V dropped 5 bases and J dropped 3 bases, with 11 bases sitting between them. The V gene's germline CDR1 is LNHDA and CDR2 SQIVND (reference sequence). This CDR3 is 13 amino acids long. The CDR3 reads CASSRRAGYEQYF. The CDR3 DNA follows: TGTGCCAGTAGTCGCCGGGCGGGCTACGAGCAGTACTTC. Full variable domain (missing parts from reference TRBV19 and TRBJ2-7): DGGITQSPKYLFRKEGQNVTLSCEQNLNHDAMYWYRQDPGQGLRLIYYSQIVNDFQKGDIAEGYSVSREKKESFPLTVTSAQKNPTAFYLCASSRRAGYEQYFGPGTRLTVT.

The rearrangement joins TRBV9 to TRBJ1-2; 7 nucleotides align to TRBD1. The CDR3 loop spans 15 amino acids. Germline V gene data show CDR1 as SGDLS and CDR2 as YYNGEE. With 1 base clipped from V and 4 bases from J, the junction kept 7 bases outside the gene matches. Here the CDR3 reads CASSVLPGQSYGYTF. For the CDR3, the DNA is TGTGCCAGCAGCGTACTCCCGGGACAGAGCTATGGCTACACCTTC.